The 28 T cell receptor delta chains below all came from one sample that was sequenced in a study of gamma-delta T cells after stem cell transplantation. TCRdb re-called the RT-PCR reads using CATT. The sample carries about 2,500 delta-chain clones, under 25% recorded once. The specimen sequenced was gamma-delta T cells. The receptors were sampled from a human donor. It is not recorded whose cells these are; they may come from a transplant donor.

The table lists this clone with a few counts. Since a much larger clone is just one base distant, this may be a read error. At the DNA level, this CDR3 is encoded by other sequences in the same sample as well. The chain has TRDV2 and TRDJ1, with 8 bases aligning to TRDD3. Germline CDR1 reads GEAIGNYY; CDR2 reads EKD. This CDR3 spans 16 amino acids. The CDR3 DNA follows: TGTGCCTGTGACACCGTGGGGAAGGGGGATAAAGGTAAACTAATCTTT. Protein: CACDTVGKGDKGKLIF.

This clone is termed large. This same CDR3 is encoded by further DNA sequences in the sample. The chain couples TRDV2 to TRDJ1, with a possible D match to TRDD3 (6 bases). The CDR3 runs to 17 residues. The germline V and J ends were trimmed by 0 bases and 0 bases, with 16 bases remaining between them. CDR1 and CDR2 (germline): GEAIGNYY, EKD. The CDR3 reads CACDTVGGGQYTDKLIF. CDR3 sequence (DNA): TGTGCCTGTGACACCGTGGGTGGGGGTCAGTACACCGATAAACTCATCTTT.

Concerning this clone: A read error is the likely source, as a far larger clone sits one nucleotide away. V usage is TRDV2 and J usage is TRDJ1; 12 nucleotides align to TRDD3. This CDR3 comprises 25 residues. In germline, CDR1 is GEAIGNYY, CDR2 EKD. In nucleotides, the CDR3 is TGTGCCCGTGACACCGTCGGGTCCTCAAACGAGGGGAGCGTACTGGGGGATACCGTGACCGATAAACTCATCTTT. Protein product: CARDTVGSSNEGSVLGDTVTDKLIF.

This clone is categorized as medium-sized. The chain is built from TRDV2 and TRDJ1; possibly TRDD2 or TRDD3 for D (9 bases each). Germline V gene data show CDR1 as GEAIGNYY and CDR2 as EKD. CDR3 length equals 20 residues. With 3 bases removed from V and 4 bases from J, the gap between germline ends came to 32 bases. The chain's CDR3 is CACDPLPSYGLGDGNDKLIF. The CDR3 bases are TGTGCCTGTGACCCCCTCCCTTCCTACGGGCTGGGGGATGGGAACGATAAACTCATCTTT.

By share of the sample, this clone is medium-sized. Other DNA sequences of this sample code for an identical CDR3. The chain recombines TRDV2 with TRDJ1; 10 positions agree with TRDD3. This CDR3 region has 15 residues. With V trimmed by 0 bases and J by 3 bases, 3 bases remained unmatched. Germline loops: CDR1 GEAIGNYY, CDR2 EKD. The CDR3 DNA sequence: TGTGCCTGTGACACCGTAGGGGGATACGCCGATAAACTCATCTTT. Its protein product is CACDTVGGYADKLIF.

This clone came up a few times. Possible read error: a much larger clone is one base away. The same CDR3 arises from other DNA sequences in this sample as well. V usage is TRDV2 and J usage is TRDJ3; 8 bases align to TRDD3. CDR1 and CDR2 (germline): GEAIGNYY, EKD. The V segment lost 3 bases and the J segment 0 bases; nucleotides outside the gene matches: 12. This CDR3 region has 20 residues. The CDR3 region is CACDALTGGVSSWDTRQMFF. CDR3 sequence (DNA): TGTGCCTGTGACGCTCTTACTGGGGGTGTTAGCTCCTGGGACACCCGACAGATGTTTTTC.

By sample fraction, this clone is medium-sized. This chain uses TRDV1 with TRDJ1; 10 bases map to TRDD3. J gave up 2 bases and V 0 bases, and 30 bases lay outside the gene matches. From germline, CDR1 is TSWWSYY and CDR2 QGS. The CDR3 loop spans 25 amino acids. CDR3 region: CALGELGLPTVLGDGTVTYTDKLIF. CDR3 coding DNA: TGTGCTCTTGGGGAACTTGGTCTTCCTACAGTACTGGGGGATGGTACGGTAACGTATACCGATAAACTCATCTTT.

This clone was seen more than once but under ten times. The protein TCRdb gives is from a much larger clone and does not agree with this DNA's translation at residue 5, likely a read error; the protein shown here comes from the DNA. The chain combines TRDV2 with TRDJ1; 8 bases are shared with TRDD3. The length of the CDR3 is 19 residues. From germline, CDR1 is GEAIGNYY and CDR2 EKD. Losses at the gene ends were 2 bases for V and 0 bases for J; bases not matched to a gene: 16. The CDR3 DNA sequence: TGTGCCTGTGACAGCGTAGGGGGTACTGGGGGGTCGTACACCGATAAACTCATCTTT. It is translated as CACDSVGGTGGSYTDKLIF.

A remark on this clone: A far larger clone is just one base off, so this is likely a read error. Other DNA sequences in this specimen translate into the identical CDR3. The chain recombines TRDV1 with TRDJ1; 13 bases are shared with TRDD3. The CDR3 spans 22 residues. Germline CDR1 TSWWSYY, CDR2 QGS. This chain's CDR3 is CALGEPRTGGYGAPSYTDKLIF. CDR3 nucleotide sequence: TGTGCGCTTGGGGAGCCCCGTACTGGGGGATACGGTGCACCCTCGTACACCGATAAACTCATCTTT.

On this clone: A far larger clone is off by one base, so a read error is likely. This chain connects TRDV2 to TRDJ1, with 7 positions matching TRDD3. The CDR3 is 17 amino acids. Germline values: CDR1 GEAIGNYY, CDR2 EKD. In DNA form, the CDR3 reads TGTGCCTGTGACACCCTGGGGGCAGAAGGATACACCGATAAATTCATCTTT. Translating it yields CACDTLGAEGYTDKFIF.

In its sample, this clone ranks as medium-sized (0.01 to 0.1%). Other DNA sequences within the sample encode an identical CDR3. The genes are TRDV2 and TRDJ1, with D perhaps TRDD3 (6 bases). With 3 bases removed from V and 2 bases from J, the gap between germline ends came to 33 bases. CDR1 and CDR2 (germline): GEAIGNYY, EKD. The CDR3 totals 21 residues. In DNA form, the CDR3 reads TGTGCCTGTGACCACCTAACTTCCGAACGGGGTCCTGGGGAGAGGACCGATAAACTCATCTTT. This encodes CACDHLTSERGPGERTDKLIF.

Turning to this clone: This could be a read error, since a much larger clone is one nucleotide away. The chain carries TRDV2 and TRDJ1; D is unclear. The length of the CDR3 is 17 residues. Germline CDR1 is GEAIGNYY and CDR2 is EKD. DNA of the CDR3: TGTGCCTGTGACACCGCCGAGAACCCGCGCCGAGGCGATCAACTCATCTTT. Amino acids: CACDTAENPRRGDQLIF.

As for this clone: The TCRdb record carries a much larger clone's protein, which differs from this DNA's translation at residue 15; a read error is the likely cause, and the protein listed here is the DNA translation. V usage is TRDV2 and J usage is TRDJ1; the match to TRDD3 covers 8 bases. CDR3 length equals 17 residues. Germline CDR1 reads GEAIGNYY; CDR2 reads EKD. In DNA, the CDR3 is TGTGCCTGTGACGGGTTACTGGGGGTCCGATCGACCGATAAATTCATCTTT. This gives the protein CACDGLLGVRSTDKFIF.

Written as DNA, the CDR3 is TGTGCCTGTGACACCCTCGGGCCCCCCTTACTGGGGGATACGCTCTCGACCGATAAACTCATCTTT. Its translation is CACDTLGPPLLGDTLSTDKLIF. The rearrangement links TRDV2 to TRDJ1; 13 bases are shared with TRDD3. Germline V CDR1 and CDR2: GEAIGNYY, EKD. J lost 2 bases, V lost 0 bases, and 20 bases had no gene match. The CDR3 sequence is 22 residues long.

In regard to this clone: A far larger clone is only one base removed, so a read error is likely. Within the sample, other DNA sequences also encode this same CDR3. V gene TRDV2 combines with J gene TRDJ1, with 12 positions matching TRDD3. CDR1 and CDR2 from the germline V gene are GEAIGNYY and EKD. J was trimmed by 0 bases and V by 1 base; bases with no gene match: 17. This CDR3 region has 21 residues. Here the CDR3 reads CACDTVPLGDTGSLYTDKLIF. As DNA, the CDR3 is TGTGCCTGTGACACTGTACCGCTGGGGGATACGGGCTCCTTGTACACCGATAAACTCATCTTT.

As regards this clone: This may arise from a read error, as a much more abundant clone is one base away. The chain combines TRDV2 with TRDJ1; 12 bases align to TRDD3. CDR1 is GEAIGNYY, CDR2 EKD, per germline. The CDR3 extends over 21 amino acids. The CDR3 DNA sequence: TGTGCCTGGGACACCGTGAAAGCTGGGGGATACGCCGCGGCGTACACCGATAAACTCATCTTT. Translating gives CAWDTVKAGGYAAAYTDKLIF.

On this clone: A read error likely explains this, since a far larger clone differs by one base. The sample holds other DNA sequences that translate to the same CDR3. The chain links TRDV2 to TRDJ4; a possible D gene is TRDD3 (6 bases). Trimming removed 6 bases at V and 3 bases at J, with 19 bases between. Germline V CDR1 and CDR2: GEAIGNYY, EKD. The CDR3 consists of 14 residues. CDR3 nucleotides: TGTGCCTGTTCGGGACTGGGTGATCCCGGACCCCTGATCTTT. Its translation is CACSGLGDPGPLIF.

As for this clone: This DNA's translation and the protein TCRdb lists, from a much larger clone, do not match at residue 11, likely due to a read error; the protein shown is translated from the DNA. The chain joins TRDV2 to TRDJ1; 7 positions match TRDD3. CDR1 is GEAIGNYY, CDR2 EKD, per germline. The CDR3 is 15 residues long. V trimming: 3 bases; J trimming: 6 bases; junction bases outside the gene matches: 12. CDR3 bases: TGTGCCTGTGACTTACTGGGGATTGGGGCCAATAAACTCATCTTT. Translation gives CACDLLGIGANKLIF.

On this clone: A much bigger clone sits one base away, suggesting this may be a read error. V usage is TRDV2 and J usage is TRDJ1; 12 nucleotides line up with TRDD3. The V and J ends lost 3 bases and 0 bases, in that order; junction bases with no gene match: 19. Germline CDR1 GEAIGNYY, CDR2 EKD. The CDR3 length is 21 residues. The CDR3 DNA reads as TGTGCCTGTGACCCACTTGTACTGGGGGATACCATTGATGGGGACACCGATAAACTCATCTTT. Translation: CACDPLVLGDTIDGDTDKLIF.

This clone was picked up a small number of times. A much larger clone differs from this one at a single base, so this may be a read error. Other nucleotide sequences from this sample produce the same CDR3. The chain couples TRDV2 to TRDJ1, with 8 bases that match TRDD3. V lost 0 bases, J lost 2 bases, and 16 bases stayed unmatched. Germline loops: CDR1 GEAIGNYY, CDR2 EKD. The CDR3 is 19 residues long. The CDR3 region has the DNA TGTGCCTGTGACACCGTATCCACTGGGGGGTACGCAGGGACCGATAAACTCATCTTT. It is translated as CACDTVSTGGYAGTDKLIF.

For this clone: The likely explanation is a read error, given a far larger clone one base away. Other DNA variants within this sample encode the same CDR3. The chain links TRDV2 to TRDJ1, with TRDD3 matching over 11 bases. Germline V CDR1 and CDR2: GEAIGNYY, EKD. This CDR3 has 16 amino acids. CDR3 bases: TGTGCCTGTGACACCGTGGCTCTGGGGGATACCGATAAACTAATCTTT. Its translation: CACDTVALGDTDKLIF.

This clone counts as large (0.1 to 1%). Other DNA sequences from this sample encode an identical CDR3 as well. CDR3 sequence reads: CACSGLGDPGPLIF. DNA for the CDR3: TGTGCCTGTTCGGGACTGGGGGATCCCGGACCCCTGATCTTT. V gene TRDV2 combines with J gene TRDJ4; the match to TRDD3 covers 10 bases. CDR3 size: 14 residues. V lost 6 bases to trimming and J lost 3 bases; unmatched junction nucleotides: 9. From germline, CDR1 is GEAIGNYY and CDR2 EKD.

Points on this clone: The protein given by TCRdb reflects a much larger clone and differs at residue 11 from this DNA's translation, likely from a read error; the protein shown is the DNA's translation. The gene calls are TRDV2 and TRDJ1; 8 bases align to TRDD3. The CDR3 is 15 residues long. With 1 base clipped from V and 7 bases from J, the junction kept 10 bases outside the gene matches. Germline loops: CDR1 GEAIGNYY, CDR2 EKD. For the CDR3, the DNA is TGTGCCTGTGACACTCTGGGGGAAAAAGGCGGTAAACTCATCTTT. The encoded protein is CACDTLGEKGGKLIF.

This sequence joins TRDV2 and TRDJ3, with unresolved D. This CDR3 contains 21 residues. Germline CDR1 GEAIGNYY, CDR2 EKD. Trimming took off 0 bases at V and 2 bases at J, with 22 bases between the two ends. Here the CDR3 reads CACDTIPSAVLTTWDTRQMFF. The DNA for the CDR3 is TGTGCCTGTGACACCATACCATCCGCAGTACTGACCACCTGGGACACCCGACAGATGTTTTTC.

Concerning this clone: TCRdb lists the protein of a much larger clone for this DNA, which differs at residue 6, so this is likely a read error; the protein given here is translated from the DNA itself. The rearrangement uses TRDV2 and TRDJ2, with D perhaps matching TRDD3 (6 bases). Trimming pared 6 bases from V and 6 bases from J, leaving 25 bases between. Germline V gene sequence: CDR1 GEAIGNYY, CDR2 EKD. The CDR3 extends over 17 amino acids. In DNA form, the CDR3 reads TGTGCCTGTTCCCCGCCTGGGGACCTCAAATTCTCAGCACAACTCTTCTTT. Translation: CACSPPGDLKFSAQLFF.

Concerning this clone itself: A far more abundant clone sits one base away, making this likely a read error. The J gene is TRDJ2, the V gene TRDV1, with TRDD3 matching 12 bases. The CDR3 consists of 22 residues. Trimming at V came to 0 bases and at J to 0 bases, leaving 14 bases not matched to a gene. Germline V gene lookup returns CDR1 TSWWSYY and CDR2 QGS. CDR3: CALGELHSPTYWGIPLTAQLFF. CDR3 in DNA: TGTGCTCTTGGGGAACTACACTCCCCGACGTACTGGGGGATACCTTTGACAGCACAACTCTTCTTT.

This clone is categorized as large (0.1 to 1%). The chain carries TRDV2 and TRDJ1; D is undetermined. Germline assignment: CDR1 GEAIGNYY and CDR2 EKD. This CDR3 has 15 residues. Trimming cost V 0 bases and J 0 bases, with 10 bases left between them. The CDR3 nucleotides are TGTGCCTGTGACACCGTAGGGGCCGACACCGATAAACTCATCTTT. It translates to CACDTVGADTDKLIF.

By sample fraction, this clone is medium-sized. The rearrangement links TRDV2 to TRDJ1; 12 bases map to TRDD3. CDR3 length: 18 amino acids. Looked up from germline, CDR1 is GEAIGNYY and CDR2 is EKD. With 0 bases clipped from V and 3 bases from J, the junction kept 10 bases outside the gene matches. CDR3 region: CACDTVSLGDTRADKLIF. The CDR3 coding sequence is TGTGCCTGTGACACCGTATCTCTGGGGGATACGCGGGCCGATAAACTCATCTTT.